This passage covers 12 T cell receptor beta chains from one sample sequenced in a study of early T cells in non-severe SARS-CoV-2 infection. TCRdb passed the 5' RACE reads through MiXCR, listing each CDR3 protein once. The data show 85,000 to 100,000 distinct CDR3 sequences, about 12% seen once. The source material was whole blood. These receptors came from an adult who was a healthcare worker with PCR-confirmed SARS-CoV-2 infection or an uninfected control (not recorded which).

This clonotype was picked up many times. The V gene is TRBV29-1, the J gene TRBJ2-5, with D perhaps TRBD1 (6 bases). Deletions cut 0 bases from V and 5 bases from J, with 10 bases between. The germline V gene has CDR1 SQVTM and CDR2 ANQGSEA. The CDR3 sequence is 13 residues long. As DNA, the CDR3 is TGCAGCGTTGAAGAGAACAGGGACGAGACCCAGTACTTC. It specifies CSVEENRDETQYF.

This clonotype was seen only a few times. V usage is TRBV6-5 and J usage is TRBJ1-4; D not resolved. This CDR3 contains 14 residues. The germline CDR1 and CDR2 sequences are MNHEY and SVGAGI. V dropped 4 bases and J dropped 7 bases, with 13 bases sitting between them. The CDR3 sequence is CASSSGERGEKLFF. CDR3 sequence (DNA): TGTGCCAGCAGTTCCGGTGAAAGAGGTGAAAAACTGTTTTTT.

V is TRBV29-1 and J is TRBJ2-7; D could derive from TRBD1 or TRBD2 (6 bases each). Looked up from germline, CDR1 is SQVTM and CDR2 is ANQGSEA. Trimming removed 6 bases from V and 1 base from J, with 19 bases in between. The CDR3 sequence is 15 residues long. CDR3 loop: CSVEGSGDLSYEQYF. The CDR3 DNA is TGCAGCGTGGAGGGTTCAGGGGATCTGTCCTACGAGCAGTACTTC.

A few counts support this clonotype. This chain uses TRBV5-3 with TRBJ1-1, with 9 positions matching TRBD1. TRBV5-3 is annotated as an ORF whose role is uncertain. This CDR3 is 14 amino acids long. With V trimmed by 4 bases and J by 5 bases, 6 bases remained unmatched. The CDR3 here is CARSAHRGRTEAFF. The CDR3 DNA reads TGTGCCAGAAGCGCACACAGGGGGCGGACTGAAGCTTTCTTT.

The V gene is TRBV7-2, the J gene TRBJ2-3, with D uncertain. Trimming shortened V by 5 bases and J by 5 bases, and 14 bases separated the two germline ends. The CDR3 is 14 residues long. Germline lookup yields CDR1 SGHTA and CDR2 FQGNSA. The CDR3 bases are TGTGCCAGCAGCGTTAAGGTCCTAGGAGATACGCAGTATTTT. Protein product: CASSVKVLGDTQYF.

This clonotype was detected only a few times. This chain joins TRBV3-1 and TRBJ1-2; D remains unclear. Trimming removed 0 bases at V and 4 bases at J, with 12 bases between. From germline, CDR1 is LGHDT and CDR2 YNNKEL (reference sequence). The CDR3 extends over 15 amino acids. This CDR3 is CASSQEAGYSYGYTF. Here the CDR3 DNA reads TGTGCCAGCAGCCAAGAGGCAGGCTATAGCTATGGCTACACCTTC.

This clonotype was observed a few times. The J gene is TRBJ1-1, the V gene TRBV20-1; D is undetermined. Germline loops: CDR1 DFQATT, CDR2 SNEGSKA (reference sequence). CDR3 length equals 12 residues. V dropped 3 bases and J dropped 3 bases, with 8 bases sitting between them. CDR3 in DNA: TGCAGTGCTAGGGGTATATACACTGAAGCTTTCTTT. Translating gives CSARGIYTEAFF.

The gene calls are TRBV6-6 and TRBJ1-6; D uncertain. The CDR3 has 15 amino acids. V was pared by 6 bases and J by 14 bases, with 23 bases between. Germline CDR1 and CDR2: MNHNY and SVGAGI (reference sequence). CDR3 nucleotides: TGTGCCAGCAGCTCCCCTCCGGACGGAGGCCAAACCCTCCACTTT. This gives the protein CASSSPPDGGQTLHF.

This rearrangement joins TRBV2 to TRBJ2-4; D call uncertain. The CDR3 is made up of 13 amino acids. Trimming cost V 11 bases and J 2 bases, with 13 bases left between them. Looked up from germline, CDR1 is SNHLY and CDR2 is FYNNEI. CDR3 sequence (DNA): TGTGCCCCCAGGCGGTTGACCAAAAACATTCAGTACTTC. The encoded protein is CAPRRLTKNIQYF.

There are many counts of this clonotype. Germline and junction disagree at one end, which may indicate a read error. The gene calls are TRBV10-2 and TRBJ2-5, with 13 positions matching TRBD2. The germline CDR1 and CDR2 sequences are WSHSY and SAAADI. This CDR3 is 16 amino acids long. CDR3 protein: CASSESGLAGARPLHF. CDR3 sequence (DNA): TGCGCCAGCAGTGAGTCCGGACTAGCGGGGGCCCGACCTCTTCACTTC.

The chain combines TRBV5-1 with TRBJ2-5; D possibly matches TRBD1 or TRBD2 (6 bases each). The V end was cut by 0 bases, the J end by 5 bases, with 17 bases between. Looked up from germline, CDR1 is SGHRS and CDR2 is YFSETQ. This CDR3 region has 16 residues. The CDR3 DNA reads TGCGCCAGCAGCTTGGTTTCGGGGGCCAATAAGGAGACCCAGTACTTC. The encoded protein is CASSLVSGANKETQYF.

This clonotype was counted between two and nine times. The rearrangement uses TRBV9 and TRBJ2-7; 9 bases are shared with TRBD1. Germline loops: CDR1 SGDLS, CDR2 YYNGEE. This CDR3 has 15 residues. V lost 3 bases, J lost 2 bases, and 6 bases stayed unmatched. The CDR3 here is CASSAAGTGPYEQYF. In DNA, the CDR3 is TGTGCCAGCAGCGCCGCCGGGACAGGGCCCTACGAGCAGTACTTC.